The next 26 T cell receptor beta chains were all read from a single sample in a study of blood T cells in healthy people across ages. PCR was performed a second time for roughly 7 to 12 cycles using a sample-barcoded 5' primer and a J-beta primer mix. TCRdb used MiXCR to reprocess the 5' RACE reads, holding one entry per CDR3 protein. The data contain approximately 880,000 distinct CDR3 sequences, roughly 48% of them singletons. Sequenced: blood. These receptor sequences come from a man aged 25 to 45 in good health.

This chain joins TRBV20-1 and TRBJ2-2, with 7 bases aligning to TRBD2. Germline-derived CDR1 and CDR2 are DFQATT and SNEGSKA (reference sequence). J was trimmed by 4 bases and V by 0 bases; bases with no gene match: 2. This CDR3 comprises 14 residues. DNA of the CDR3: TGCAGTGCTAGAGATGGGGGGGGCACCGGGGAGCTGTTTTTT. This encodes CSARDGGGTGELFF.

The V gene is TRBV16, the J gene TRBJ1-1; maybe TRBD1 (6 bases). Trimming left V 3 bases short and J 1 base short, with 12 bases between. Germline-derived CDR1 and CDR2 are KGHSY and FQNENV. The CDR3 is 15 amino acids. CDR3 amino acids: CASSQNRVGNTEAFF. As DNA, the CDR3 is TGTGCCAGCAGCCAGAACAGGGTGGGGAACACTGAAGCTTTCTTT. Supplemented by reference TRBV16 and TRBJ1-1, the full variable domain reads GEEVAQTPKHLVRGEGQKAKLYCAPIKGHSYVFWYQQVLKNEFKFLISFQNENVFDETGMPKERFSAKCLPNSPCSLEIQATKLEDSAVYFCASSQNRVGNTEAFFGQGTRLTVV.

The chain employs TRBV7-2 and TRBJ1-2; a weak D match, TRBD1 (6 bases). V gave up 5 bases and J gave up 1 base, with 11 bases separating them. The germline V gene has CDR1 SGHTA and CDR2 FQGNSA. The CDR3 totals 14 residues. The CDR3 DNA sequence: TGTGCCAGCAGCACCACAGGGATTAACTATGGCTACACCTTC. Encoded protein: CASSTTGINYGYTF.

V gene TRBV29-1 combines with J gene TRBJ2-5, with no clear D. This CDR3 contains 11 residues. Germline V gene lookup returns CDR1 SQVTM and CDR2 ANQGSEA. Trimming stripped 7 bases from V and 3 bases from J, with 9 bases between. The CDR3 nucleotides read TGCAGCGGTGGACCGAAAGAGACCCAGTACTTC. It encodes CSGGPKETQYF. Based on the CDR3 plus reference TRBV29-1 and TRBJ2-5, the full variable domain is SAVISQKPSRDICQRGTSLTIQCQVDSQVTMMFWYRQQPGQSLTLIATANQGSEATYESGFVIDKFPISRPNLTFSTLTVSNMSPEDSSIYLCSGGPKETQYFGPGTRLLVL.

This clonotype was counted a single time. J is TRBJ2-1 and V is TRBV12-5, with TRBD2 identical over 14 bases. Per germline, CDR1 LGHNT and CDR2 FRNRAP. Trimming cost V 5 bases and J 7 bases; bases outside gene matches: 10. This CDR3 region has 17 residues. In DNA form, the CDR3 reads TGTGCTAGTGGTCTGCGACTAGCGGGGGGGATAGGGAATGAGCAGTTCTTC. Its translation is CASGLRLAGGIGNEQFF.

This chain connects TRBV24-1 to TRBJ1-5, with D possibly matching TRBD1 (5 bases). From germline, CDR1 is KGHDR and CDR2 SFDVKD. This CDR3 region has 17 residues. Trimming stripped 5 bases from V and 3 bases from J, with 19 bases between. The DNA for the CDR3 is TGTGCCACCAGTGTCGTGGCGATAGGAGGGGTCAATCAGCCCCAGCATTTT. Translating gives CATSVVAIGGVNQPQHF.

This clonotype came up many times. The chain combines TRBV4-2 with TRBJ2-1; 9 bases are a match to TRBD2. Trimming cost V 5 bases and J 4 bases; bases outside gene matches: 9. The CDR3 extends over 16 amino acids. Germline assignment: CDR1 LGHNA and CDR2 YNFKEQ. The CDR3 region is CASSSLAGAEYNEQFF. Written as DNA, the CDR3 is TGTGCCAGCAGCTCCTTAGCGGGGGCGGAGTACAATGAGCAGTTCTTC.

On this clonotype itself: Germline and junction disagree at one end, which may indicate a read error. The gene calls are TRBV11-2 and TRBJ2-1; 9 bases agree with TRBD2. CDR1 and CDR2 (germline): SGHAT, FQNNGV. The length of the CDR3 is 15 residues. The CDR3 DNA reads as TGTGCCAGTAGCTTAGCGGGGGTTACCTACAATGAGCAGTTCTTC. It specifies CASSLAGVTYNEQFF.

The chain recombines TRBV11-3 with TRBJ2-7; D is perhaps TRBD2 (5 bases). V was trimmed by 5 bases and J by 10 bases, leaving 18 bases between them. The germline CDR1 and CDR2 sequences are SGHNT and YENEEA. CDR3 length equals 13 residues. CDR3 DNA: TGTGCCAGCAGCCCGAGCGGTGCTACGAGACAGTACTTC. Its protein product is CASSPSGATRQYF.

V gene TRBV4-3 combines with J gene TRBJ2-1, with TRBD2 matching 10 bases. Germline CDR1 LGHNA, CDR2 YSLEER. V lost 0 bases and J lost 7; bases outside the gene matches: 6. This CDR3 is built from 16 residues. The CDR3 sequence is CASSQETSGNLNEQFF. The CDR3 DNA reads as TGCGCCAGCAGCCAAGAAACTAGCGGGAACCTTAATGAGCAGTTCTTC.

This clonotype was seen ten or more times. The chain combines TRBV20-1 with TRBJ1-2, with 7 bases that match TRBD1. CDR1 is DFQATT and CDR2 is SNEGSKA in the germline V gene (reference sequence). This CDR3 has 12 residues. The chain's CDR3 is CSPQGNNYGYTF. In nucleotides, the CDR3 is TGCAGCCCACAGGGGAACAACTATGGCTACACCTTC.

J is TRBJ2-2 and V is TRBV28; 7 positions match TRBD1. The V and J ends lost 7 bases and 5 bases, in that order; junction bases with no gene match: 13. The CDR3 is 16 residues long. Germline V gives CDR1 MDHEN, CDR2 SYDVKM. CDR3 loop: CASKFLTGPRTGELFF. The CDR3 nucleotides are TGTGCCAGCAAATTCCTGACAGGGCCTAGGACCGGGGAGCTGTTTTTT.

This rearrangement joins TRBV25-1 to TRBJ2-1, with a possible D match to TRBD2 (6 bases). The DNA end lines up better with TRBJ2-7; the J call may be wrong. Germline values: CDR1 MGHDK, CDR2 SYGVNS. CDR3 length: 15 residues. The CDR3 loop is CASSGGAGNYNEQYF. CDR3 bases: TGTGCCAGCAGTGGCGGTGCGGGAAACTACAATGAGCAGTACTTC.

The chain is built from TRBV3-1 and TRBJ1-1, with D possibly matching TRBD1 (5 bases). Trimming stripped 0 bases from V and 7 bases from J, with 9 bases between. The CDR3 extends over 13 amino acids. Germline V gene sequence: CDR1 LGHDT, CDR2 YNNKEL (reference sequence). This CDR3 is CASSQEGTGEAFF. The CDR3, as DNA: TGTGCCAGCAGCCAAGAGGGGACGGGTGAAGCTTTCTTT. The variable domain in full, completed from reference TRBV3-1 and TRBJ1-1, reads DTAVSQTPKYLVTQMGNDKSIKCEQNLGHDTMYWYKQDSKKFLKIMFSYNNKELIINETVPNRFSPKSPDKAHLNLHINSLELGDSAVYFCASSQEGTGEAFFGQGTRLTVV.

Ten or more counts support this clonotype. The chain is built from TRBV2 and TRBJ1-2, with D unclear. This CDR3 has 11 amino acids. V lost 4 bases and J 8 bases, leaving 8 bases between the germline ends. Germline CDR1 is SNHLY and CDR2 is FYNNEI. The CDR3 spells CASSGREGYTF. Here the CDR3 DNA reads TGTGCCAGCAGTGGCAGAGAGGGCTACACCTTC.

V and J are TRBV2 and TRBJ2-7; maybe TRBD1 (5 bases). Trimming removed 4 bases at V and 2 bases at J, with 9 bases between. Germline CDR1 SNHLY, CDR2 FYNNEI. CDR3 length: 13 residues. The CDR3 loop reads CASSGGSAYEQYF. For the CDR3, the DNA is TGTGCCAGCAGTGGGGGCAGTGCCTACGAGCAGTACTTC.

This clonotype was counted only a few times. The genes are TRBV10-3 and TRBJ1-1; D is possibly TRBD1 (5 bases). CDR1 is ENHRY and CDR2 is SYGVKD in the germline V gene. Trimming pared 6 bases from V and 2 bases from J, leaving 16 bases between. The CDR3 runs 15 residues. This chain's CDR3 is CAIRGQGGANTEAFF. CDR3 DNA: TGTGCCATCAGGGGGCAGGGCGGCGCAAACACTGAAGCTTTCTTT.

The rearrangement links TRBV10-3 to TRBJ2-7; D remains ambiguous. CDR1 is ENHRY, CDR2 SYGVKD, per germline. The CDR3 runs to 12 residues. V lost 8 bases and J lost 2, with 10 bases in between. CDR3 nucleotide sequence: TGTGCCATCTCCCCAGGAACCTACGAGCAGTACTTC. Amino acid sequence: CAISPGTYEQYF.

This clonotype has a handful of counts. This sequence joins TRBV14 and TRBJ2-7; 9 nucleotides match TRBD1. V gave up 4 bases and J gave up 3 bases; unmatched junction bases: 16. CDR3 length equals 18 residues. Per germline, CDR1 SGHDN and CDR2 FVKESK. CDR3 amino acids: CASSPSHRGPLFLYEQYF. Written as DNA, the CDR3 is TGTGCCAGCAGCCCAAGTCACAGGGGGCCCCTCTTCCTCTACGAGCAGTACTTC.

This chain links TRBV4-1 with TRBJ1-2, with D possibly matching TRBD1 (6 bases). The germline V gene encodes CDR1 MGHRA and CDR2 YSYEKL. This CDR3 has 15 residues. V gave up 4 bases and J gave up 8 bases, with 20 bases separating them. The CDR3 DNA sequence: TGCGCCAGCAGCCCAGCCGGGGGCGTAACCCCCGGCTACACCTTC. This gives the protein CASSPAGGVTPGYTF.

This clonotype was seen a single time. This chain joins TRBV5-1 and TRBJ1-4, with 7 bases fitting TRBD1. The CDR3 has 15 amino acids. The germline CDR1 and CDR2 sequences are SGHRS and YFSETQ. V was pared by 0 bases and J by 7 bases, with 6 bases of the junction left unmatched. CDR3: CASSLVQGTGEKLFF. The CDR3 DNA is TGCGCCAGCAGCTTGGTACAGGGGACCGGTGAAAAACTGTTTTTT. The whole variable domain, filled in from reference TRBV5-1 and TRBJ1-4, reads KAGVTQTPRYLIKTRGQQVTLSCSPISGHRSVSWYQQTPGQGLQFLFEYFSETQRNKGNFPGRFSGRQFSNSRSEMNVSTLELGDSALYLCASSLVQGTGEKLFFGSGTQLSVL.

The sample holds many counts of this clonotype. The junction departs from germline at one end; a sequencing error may be responsible. The chain recombines TRBV12-3 or TRBV12-4 with TRBJ1-4; the D is unclear. This CDR3 region has 14 residues. The CDR3 here is CASSSGATNEKLFF. CDR3 in DNA: TGCGCCAGCAGCTCGGGAGCAACTAATGAAAAACTGTTTTTT.

Concerning this clonotype: The junction and the germline gene differ at one end; a read error may be behind it. The V gene is TRBV20-1, the J gene TRBJ2-4, with a tentative D call TRBD2 (6 bases). The tail of the sequence fits TRBJ2-7 better, so the J call may be wrong. CDR3 length equals 14 residues. In germline, CDR1 is DFQATT, CDR2 SNEGSKA (reference sequence). This CDR3 is CSARGEADSSEQYF. The CDR3 nucleotides read TGCAGTGCTAGAGGGGAGGCGGACTCCTCCGAGCAGTACTTC.

The chain is built from TRBV3-1 and TRBJ1-1, with D unclear. This CDR3 comprises 13 residues. Trimming shortened V by 4 bases and J by 4 bases, and 10 bases separated the two germline ends. Germline assignment: CDR1 LGHDT and CDR2 YNNKEL (reference sequence). This chain's CDR3 is CASSRTQPTEAFF. Here the CDR3 DNA reads TGTGCCAGCAGCCGCACACAGCCCACTGAAGCTTTCTTT. The full variable domain, completed using reference TRBV3-1 and TRBJ1-1, is DTAVSQTPKYLVTQMGNDKSIKCEQNLGHDTMYWYKQDSKKFLKIMFSYNNKELIINETVPNRFSPKSPDKAHLNLHINSLELGDSAVYFCASSRTQPTEAFFGQGTRLTVV.

DNA of the CDR3: TGTGCCAGCAGTGAATTGTCCTATAATTCACCCCTCCACTTT. Its protein is CASSELSYNSPLHF. V and J are TRBV6-4 and TRBJ1-6; D not resolved. Deletions cut 3 bases from V and 1 base from J, with 4 bases between. This CDR3 comprises 14 residues. Germline CDR1 is MRHNA and CDR2 is SNTAGT.

On this clonotype: A clone one base away is much larger, so this may be a read error. The V gene is TRBV5-5, the J gene TRBJ2-1; D is perhaps TRBD2 (5 bases). CDR3 size: 15 residues. Trimming pared 1 base from V and 6 bases from J, leaving 14 bases between. The germline CDR1 and CDR2 sequences are SGHKS and YYEKEE (reference sequence). The CDR3 here is CASSLLFGDRNEQFF. The CDR3, as DNA: TGTGCCAGCAGCTTGCTCTTCGGGGATCGCAATGAGCAGTTCTTC.